These T cell receptor beta chains were read from a single sample in a study of cytomegalovirus exposure and HLA in healthy donors. Sequencing was performed with immunoSEQ multiplex PCR; in TCRdb, only in-frame clones are kept and a portion is missing. The table has 200,000 to 250,000 clones, roughly 80% seen once. The sequencing sample was made of PBMCs. The receptors were gathered from a man aged 35 to 55 in good health and CMV-seronegative. The CDR3 runs from the conserved cysteine through the conserved F or W. A D gene is named only where the DNA matches it firmly. Size is stated for part of the rows, as once, few or many counts, or as a class when the clone is expanded.

>NA|TRBV2|TRBJ2-2|NA
CASSVLTASRGELFF
TGTGCCAGCAGTGTTTTAACCGCATCTAGGGGGGAGCTGTTTTTT
>NA|TRBV11-2|TRBJ1-1|NA
CASSFRAGVNTEAFF
TGTGCCAGCAGCTTTCGGGCAGGGGTGAACACTGAAGCTTTCTTT
>NA|TRBV9|TRBJ1-2|NA
CASSVGALEPGYTF
TGTGCCAGCAGCGTAGGAGCCTTAGAGCCCGGCTACACCTTC
>NA|TRBV7-2|TRBJ2-5|NA
CASSLGGPQETQYF
TGTGCCAGCAGCTTAGGGGGGCCCCAAGAGACCCAGTACTTC
>TRBD1|TRBV4-3|TRBJ2-2|few
CASSQEGRGQVTGELFF
TGCGCCAGCAGCCAAGAGGGAAGGGGGCAGGTCACCGGGGAGCTGTTTTTT
>TRBD1|TRBV4-3|TRBJ2-2|NA
CASSRQTGTGELFF
TGCGCCAGCAGCCGACAGACAGGGACCGGGGAGCTGTTTTTT
>NA|TRBV5-8|TRBJ1-1|NA
CASSPYAEAFF
TGTGCCAGCAGCCCCTACGCTGAAGCTTTCTTT
>NA|TRBV20-1|TRBJ2-5|NA
CSAATEETQYF
TGCAGTGCTGCCACGGAAGAGACCCAGTACTTC
>TRBD1|TRBV30|TRBJ2-1|once
CAWSVQTGDEQFF
TGTGCCTGGAGTGTACAAACAGGGGATGAGCAGTTCTTC
>TRBD2|TRBV6-4|TRBJ2-1|NA
CASSLAGGPYNEQFF
TGTGCCAGCAGTTTAGCGGGGGGGCCCTACAATGAGCAGTTCTTC
>TRBD1|TRBV27|TRBJ1-4|NA
CASSSWTGDEKLFF
TGTGCCAGCAGTTCTTGGACAGGTGATGAAAAACTGTTTTTT
>NA|TRBV29-1|TRBJ1-5|NA
CSVVPGKNQPQHF
TGCAGCGTAGTTCCGGGGAAAAATCAGCCCCAGCATTTT
>NA|TRBV9|TRBJ2-5|once
CASSVGQGRETQYF
TGTGCCAGCAGCGTAGGGCAGGGGCGGGAGACCCAGTACTTC
>NA|TRBV27|TRBJ2-2|NA
CASSLSRAGGTAGELFF
TGTGCCAGCAGTTTATCGAGGGCGGGCGGGACGGCCGGGGAGCTGTTTTTT
>NA|TRBV18|TRBJ1-5|NA
CASSPGALNQPQHF
TGTGCCAGCTCACCAGGAGCTCTCAATCAGCCCCAGCATTTT
>NA|TRBV5-1|TRBJ2-5|NA
CASSLTPQETQYF
TGCGCCAGCAGTTTGACTCCGCAAGAGACCCAGTACTTC
>NA|TRBV9|TRBJ2-7|NA
CASSVATSGRYEQYF
TGTGCCAGCAGCGTAGCTACCAGCGGACGCTACGAGCAGTACTTC
>TRBD1|TRBV30|TRBJ1-3|once
CALQGAPGNTIYF
TGTGCCTTACAGGGGGCGCCTGGAAACACCATATATTTT
>NA|TRBV5-1|TRBJ1-3|NA
CASSLGQGQGNTIYF
TGCGCCAGCAGCTTGGGCCAGGGACAAGGAAACACCATATATTTT
>NA|TRBV6-1|TRBJ1-5|NA
CASEKGQGNQPQHF
TGTGCCAGCGAAAAGGGACAAGGGAATCAGCCCCAGCATTTT
>NA|TRBV28|TRBJ1-1|NA
CASSLIGGTEAFF
TGTGCCAGCAGTTTAATCGGGGGAACTGAAGCTTTCTTT
>NA|TRBV7-9|TRBJ1-4|NA
CSSSLAGLGLFF
TGTTCCAGCAGCTTAGCCGGACTTGGACTGTTTTTT
>NA|TRBV4-1|TRBJ2-7|few
CASSPRLDSYEQYF
TGCGCCAGCAGCCCCCGACTAGACTCCTACGAGCAGTACTTC
>NA|TRBV25-1|TRBJ2-1|NA
CATRRDRLPNEQFF
TGTGCCACCAGGAGGGACAGACTTCCCAATGAGCAGTTCTTC
>TRBD1|TRBV12-5|TRBJ2-1|NA
CASGLVLGTGGYNEQFF
TGTGCTAGTGGTTTGGTACTGGGGACAGGGGGCTACAATGAGCAGTTCTTC
>TRBD1|TRBV13|TRBJ1-4|NA
CASSWTGMGEKLFF
TGTGCCAGCAGCTGGACAGGGATGGGCGAAAAACTGTTTTTT
>TRBD2|TRBV7-6|TRBJ2-1|NA
CASSLAVAGEVDNEQFF
TGTGCCAGCAGCTTAGCGGTAGCGGGAGAGGTGGACAATGAGCAGTTCTTC
>NA|TRBV5-1|TRBJ1-1|NA
CATGSGDGVTEAFF
TGCGCCACCGGATCCGGGGATGGGGTAACTGAAGCTTTCTTT
>NA|TRBV7-9|TRBJ2-7|NA
CSTDPQRGQTYEQYF
TGTTCCACCGATCCGCAACGGGGTCAAACCTACGAGCAGTACTTC
>TRBD1|TRBV2|TRBJ1-2|NA
CASQRGTGTRSGYGYTF
TGTGCCAGCCAGCGGGGGACAGGGACCAGGTCGGGGTATGGCTACACCTTC
>NA|TRBV9|TRBJ2-5|NA
CASSTSGTAGETQYF
TGTGCCAGCAGCACCTCCGGGACAGCGGGAGAGACCCAGTACTTC
>TRBD1|TRBV7-9|TRBJ1-1|NA
CASRLVTGVVWAEAFF
TGTGCCAGCAGACTAGTTACAGGGGTTGTTTGGGCTGAAGCTTTCTTT
>TRBD1|TRBV10-3|TRBJ1-5|NA
CAISEDRGFGQPQHF
TGTGCCATCAGTGAGGACAGGGGATTTGGTCAGCCCCAGCATTTT
>NA|TRBV19|TRBJ2-7|NA
CASSTGSYEQYF
TGTGCCAGTTCAACAGGGTCCTACGAGCAGTACTTC